The sequence of this TCR beta chain was determined in a study of siplizumab effects on memory and regulatory T cells (dated by TCRdb to between 2018 and 2020). With regard to the full study: The study looked at the effect of siplizumab, an anti-CD2 antibody, on alloreactive T-cell subsets in allogeneic mixed lymphocyte reactions made from human PBMCs. The paper's findings and limits, for the study overall: No functional confirmation was obtained for the suppressive function of proliferating Tregs from siplizumab cultures. Siplizumab significantly lowered the cumulative frequency of alloreactive sequences that could be traced to unstimulated CD4+ memory T cells. Because sequences at frequencies below about 10^-5 were poorly captured, only a minor fraction of alloreactive clones could be mapped back to unstimulated subsets. Roughly 80-97% of proliferating CD4+ or CD8+ clones could not be assigned a naive or memory phenotype. Among mappable alloreactive CD4+ clones, the Treg-derived fraction averaged about 70% with siplizumab versus 25% to 30% in control reactions. Compared with memory T cells, unstimulated naive T cells appeared more diverse, and naive cells seemed to make a substantial contribution to the alloresponse.

In the case of this clone: The antigen it recognizes is unknown. Per-nucleotide qualities are absent, and no much larger clonotype sits a single base away.

TCRbeta CDR3 sequencing was performed on sorted unstimulated T cells and on proliferating T cells recovered from mixed lymphocyte reactions. Fresh whole blood from nine to eleven HLA-typed healthy donors was used to isolate PBMCs. Unstimulated CD4+ non-regulatory T cells were FACS-sorted to map the origin of alloreactive clones. The method behind the library was the immunoSEQ multiplex PCR assay. The deep sequencing platform assayed around 10^5 TCR templates per sample. Genomic DNA extracted from sorted T cells was the material used for TCRbeta CDR3 sequencing. In the authors' own workflow: The R programming language was used for the clonal analysis of the TCRbeta CDR3 data. Alloreactive CD4+ and CD8+ clones were defined by comparing unstimulated samples with post-reaction CFSE-low samples. Regulatory or non-regulatory origin of alloreactive CD4+ clones was assigned by matching sequences to the sorted unstimulated Treg and non-Treg repertoires. In its TCRdb copy, this immuneACCESS table keeps in-frame sequences only and misses some clones. Where compared with another copy, unresolved V genes explain less than half of these, and the others have no known cause. V and J calls and clone size come straight from that table; D and trimming were deduced from the DNA. Here the sample has around 110,000 clones; roughly 94% occur a single time. Approximately 1.8% of the sample is in the top ten clones.

Ends trimmed: V by 1 base, J by 0 bases; bases unmatched to a gene: 9. The germline V gene specifies SGHTS as CDR1 and YDEGEE as CDR2. From its cysteine to its phenylalanine, the CDR3 spans 17 amino acids. Solely the CDR3 DNA is kept, with 51 bases framed from the first base. The sequence joins TRBV5-8 to TRBJ2-7; TRBD2 matches 8 bases in the middle. The clonotype originates from a human donor in good health. Sequenced: non-Treg CD4+ T cells sorted from blood. Per the publication, the cell subset or site label means: FACS-sorted unstimulated CD4+ non-regulatory T cells. CDR3 protein: CASSLNRDTSGSYEQYF. The bases are TGTGCCAGCAGCTTGAATAGGGATACTAGCGGCTCCTACGAGCAGTACTTC.